The clone carrying this T cell receptor beta chain has more than one count but fewer than ten. Germline CDR1 reads SGDLS; CDR2 reads YYNGEE. This CDR3 comprises 13 residues. The V and J ends lost 4 bases and 8 bases respectively, with 13 bases between them. These data come from a study of cytotoxic CD8 clonotypes in ibrutinib-treated CLL. The data were produced by immunoSEQ multiplex PCR, yet TCRdb's version contains in-frame clones alone and is incomplete. The sample lists about 250,000 clones, 70% seen once, with 15% in the top ten. The sample here was PBMCs, taken after 24 months of ibrutinib treatment. J is TRBJ2-1 and V is TRBV9; D gene ambiguous. The sequence was obtained from a human donor with chronic lymphocytic leukemia. Written as DNA, the CDR3 is TGTGCCAGCAGCACACTATACCGGGATGAGCAGTTCTTC. Residues: CASSTLYRDEQFF.